Following are 20 T cell receptor beta chains from one sample sequenced in a study of type 1 regulatory T cells. No antigen is known for these receptors. TCRdb passed the reads through MiXCR, listing each CDR3 protein once. The sample has some 20,000 distinct CDR3 sequences, over 40% seen once. Sequencing was done on a sample of cultured T cells, either the whole culture or a sorted T cell fraction (not recorded which). The receptors derive from a human donor in good health.

This clonotype rates as medium-sized. V usage is TRBV6-2 or TRBV6-3 and J usage is TRBJ2-2, with TRBD1 matching 7 bases. The CDR3 runs 16 residues. The ends lost 7 bases at V and 1 base at J; junction bases unmatched: 9. Germline V gene data show CDR1 as MNHEY and CDR2 as SVGEGT. DNA for the CDR3: TGTGCCAGCAAAAAAACCGGGACAGAGAACACCGGGGAGCTGTTTTTT. This encodes CASKKTGTENTGELFF.

This clonotype was found a few times. The chain recombines TRBV3-1 with TRBJ1-2; D not certain. The germline V and J ends were trimmed by 0 bases and 5 bases, with 7 bases remaining between them. This CDR3 comprises 13 residues. Germline loops: CDR1 LGHDT, CDR2 YNNKEL (reference sequence). CDR3 nucleotides: TGTGCCAGCAGCCAAGAACGGGTTTATGGCTACACCTTC. It yields the protein CASSQERVYGYTF.

This chain links TRBV20-1 with TRBJ2-2, with 7 bases that match TRBD1. CDR1 is DFQATT, CDR2 SNEGSKA, per germline (reference sequence). The length of the CDR3 is 17 residues. V gave up 1 base and J gave up 4 bases; unmatched junction bases: 12. CDR3 protein: CSARVGSTGFSTGELFF. The CDR3, as DNA: TGCAGTGCTAGAGTCGGTTCGACAGGGTTTAGCACCGGGGAGCTGTTTTTT.

This chain connects TRBV3-1 to TRBJ1-1, with D unclear. The V and J ends lost 0 bases and 3 bases respectively, with 14 bases between them. Per germline, CDR1 LGHDT and CDR2 YNNKEL (reference sequence). This CDR3 has 16 residues. The CDR3 sequence: CASSQESGVGHTEAFF. As DNA, the CDR3 is TGTGCCAGCAGCCAAGAGAGCGGGGTAGGGCACACTGAAGCTTTCTTT.

This clonotype was counted a few times. The chain combines TRBV5-1 with TRBJ2-1, with a weak D call TRBD2 (6 bases). The CDR3 spans 15 residues. V shed 4 bases and J shed 0 bases, with 11 bases lying between them. CDR1 is SGHRS and CDR2 is YFSETQ in the germline V gene. CDR3 sequence: CASSALGGSYNEQFF. The CDR3 nucleotides are TGCGCCAGCAGCGCGCTCGGGGGCTCCTACAATGAGCAGTTCTTC.

The chain joins TRBV18 to TRBJ2-5; unclear D gene. CDR3 length equals 14 residues. Trimming left V 1 base short and J 0 bases short, with 6 bases between. Germline CDR1 reads KGHSH; CDR2 reads LQKENI. Written as DNA, the CDR3 is TGTGCCAGCTCACCACTAGACAACCAAGAGACCCAGTACTTC. It is translated as CASSPLDNQETQYF.

The V and J genes are TRBV5-1 and TRBJ2-3; D is unclear. Trimming took off 4 bases at V and 3 bases at J, with 18 bases between the two ends. The CDR3 has 16 residues. The V gene's germline CDR1 is SGHRS and CDR2 YFSETQ. The CDR3 reads CASSRTGTTATDTQYF. The CDR3 nucleotides are TGCGCCAGCAGCAGAACGGGTACTACAGCGACAGATACGCAGTATTTT.

This clonotype was counted between two and nine times. The chain uses TRBV2 and TRBJ2-1; no definite D call. V was cut by 4 bases and J by 9 bases, with 13 bases left in between. Per germline, CDR1 SNHLY and CDR2 FYNNEI. CDR3 length: 13 residues. The CDR3 here is CASSGDSFTEQFF. CDR3 nucleotides: TGTGCCAGCAGTGGAGACTCGTTCACTGAGCAGTTCTTC.

In regard to this clonotype: Possible read error: a much larger clone is one base away. The rearrangement uses TRBV6-5 and TRBJ2-7; 8 nucleotides align to TRBD1. The CDR3 extends over 15 amino acids. Germline V lookup: CDR1 MNHEY, CDR2 SVGAGI. The trim removed 6 bases at V and 1 base at J, leaving 8 bases unmatched. The DNA of the CDR3 is TGTGCCAGCAGCCCCGGGGACAGGTTATCCTACGAGCAGTACTTC. Translating it yields CASSPGDRLSYEQYF.

By sample fraction, this clonotype is medium-sized. J is TRBJ2-1 and V is TRBV7-2; 10 bases align to TRBD2. With V trimmed by 5 bases and J by 4 bases, 8 bases remained unmatched. The CDR3 has 16 residues. The germline V gene has CDR1 SGHTA and CDR2 FQGNSA. CDR3 in DNA: TGTGCCAGCAGCCCTCCAGGACTAGCGGTATACAATGAGCAGTTCTTC. Amino acid sequence: CASSPPGLAVYNEQFF.

This clonotype ranks as medium-sized. The chain joins TRBV5-1 to TRBJ2-5; 7 nucleotides align to TRBD2. Germline loops: CDR1 SGHRS, CDR2 YFSETQ. Trimming removed 1 base from V and 1 base from J; junction bases left unmatched: 4. This CDR3 is built from 15 residues. In DNA form, the CDR3 reads TGCGCCAGCAGCTTGTATAGCGGGCTCCAAGAGACCCAGTACTTC. Protein product: CASSLYSGLQETQYF.

V is TRBV2 and J is TRBJ2-1; either TRBD1 or TRBD2 may supply D (5 bases each). CDR3 size: 13 residues. The V gene lost 5 bases and the J gene lost 8 bases, with 13 bases spanning the gap. Germline CDR1 reads SNHLY; CDR2 reads FYNNEI. CDR3 nucleotide sequence: TGTGCCAGCAGTTCGAGACAGCGGTATGAGCAGTTCTTC. Protein: CASSSRQRYEQFF.

This clonotype rates as medium-sized. This chain links TRBV6-2 or TRBV6-3 with TRBJ1-5, with D perhaps matching TRBD1 (5 bases). CDR1 is MNHEY and CDR2 is SVGEGT in the germline V gene. Trimming removed 2 bases at V and 2 bases at J, with 25 bases between. There are 20 residues in the CDR3. CDR3 in DNA: TGTGCCAGCAGTTACGCTCTCCTCGGACAAGGCGGACTGGGCAATCAGCCCCAGCATTTT. This translates into CASSYALLGQGGLGNQPQHF.

This rearrangement joins TRBV20-1 to TRBJ2-3; 7 bases line up with TRBD2. Per germline, CDR1 DFQATT and CDR2 SNEGSKA (reference sequence). The CDR3 is 15 amino acids. After removal of 5 bases from V and 3 bases from J, the junction contained 11 bases not matched to a gene. CDR3 DNA sequence: TGCAGTGCTGGACGGCAGCGGGGTATGACAGATACGCAGTATTTT. Its translation: CSAGRQRGMTDTQYF.

The V call is TRBV3-1, the J call TRBJ2-3; D is unclear. Trimming stripped 1 base from V and 0 bases from J, with 14 bases between. CDR3 length equals 17 residues. The germline V gene has CDR1 LGHDT and CDR2 YNNKEL (reference sequence). The CDR3 sequence is CASSQGRSAGSTDTQYF. CDR3 DNA sequence: TGTGCCAGCAGCCAAGGGCGCTCTGCCGGTAGCACAGATACGCAGTATTTT.

On this clonotype itself: One base away lies a much larger clone, so this may be a sequencing read error. The CDR3 nucleotides are TGTGCCAGCAGCCCCCTGGACAGGGGTTTCGGTGAAAAACTGTTTTTT. Protein product: CASSPLDRGFGEKLFF. The chain is built from TRBV7-8 and TRBJ1-4; 9 bases are shared with TRBD1. Germline V gene data show CDR1 as SGHVS and CDR2 as FQNEAQ. There are 16 residues in the CDR3. V was pared by 5 bases and J by 7 bases, with 11 bases of the junction left unmatched. The whole variable domain, filled in from reference TRBV7-8 and TRBJ1-4, reads GAGVSQSPRYKVAKRGQDVALRCDPISGHVSLFWYQQALGQGPEFLTYFQNEAQLDKSGLPSDRFFAERPEGSVSTLKIQRTQQEDSAVYLCASSPLDRGFGEKLFFGSGTQLSVL.

This clonotype was seen a handful of times. This chain joins TRBV28 and TRBJ1-5, with 10 nucleotides matching TRBD1. The CDR3 consists of 16 residues. With 7 bases clipped from V and 5 bases from J, the junction kept 11 bases outside the gene matches. The germline V gene encodes CDR1 MDHEN and CDR2 SYDVKM. The CDR3 reads CASTSLPDRGDQPQHF. For the CDR3, the DNA is TGTGCCAGCACCTCCCTCCCGGACAGGGGGGATCAGCCCCAGCATTTT.

The V gene is TRBV2, the J gene TRBJ2-5; D is unresolved. Germline loops: CDR1 SNHLY, CDR2 FYNNEI. The V gene lost 4 bases and the J gene lost 4 bases, with 13 bases spanning the gap. There are 14 residues in the CDR3. CDR3 amino acids: CASSVVGVGETQYF. The CDR3, as DNA: TGTGCCAGCAGTGTTGTGGGCGTAGGAGAGACCCAGTACTTC.

This clonotype appeared a few times. This chain joins TRBV12-3 or TRBV12-4 and TRBJ1-1; no clear D. CDR3 length: 14 amino acids. With 3 bases removed from V and 0 bases from J, the gap between germline ends came to 8 bases. As DNA, the CDR3 is TGTGCCAGCAGTTTTATGACGGTGAACACTGAAGCTTTCTTT. Its protein product is CASSFMTVNTEAFF.

The chain is built from TRBV7-2 and TRBJ2-2, with 7 nucleotides matching TRBD2. From germline, CDR1 is SGHTA and CDR2 FQGNSA. CDR3 length equals 17 residues. With V trimmed by 4 bases and J by 4 bases, 12 bases remained unmatched. Written as DNA, the CDR3 is TGTGCCAGCAGCTCGTCGTGGCGGGGGAGGGGCACCGGGGAGCTGTTTTTT. Protein: CASSSSWRGRGTGELFF.